This T cell receptor beta chain is from a study of blood T cells in healthy people across ages (dated by TCRdb to 2015 to 2017). Concerning the study at large: In model experiments, template switching captured about one uniquely barcoded TCR beta cDNA molecule for every two T cells. The study measured age-related changes in TCR beta repertoire diversity using deep sequencing normalized with unique cDNA molecular identifiers. Four age groups were formed from the donors: young (average approximately 15 years), middle-aged (around 41), aged (62) and long-lived (82). To avoid experimental bias, donors of different ages were spread randomly across the sequencing lanes. Using the same blood draw, the study looked at two additional independent replicas of 1 million unique cDNA reads for two donors, one aged 18 to 29 and the other aged 80 or older.

The 39 donors, aged roughly 6 to 90 years, were systemically healthy Caucasian individuals from Russia. Each donor gave about 9.7 milliliters of peripheral blood, drawn into EDTA-treated Vacutainer tubes. Ficoll-Paque density-gradient centrifugation was used to isolate PBMCs, with at least 6.5 million per sample. Total RNA, at least 5 micrograms per sample, was extracted from PBMCs with Trizol reagent. The percentages of naive CD45RAhigh/CD27high T cells were determined by flow cytometry on a PBMC aliquot from every donor. V loses 0 bases, J loses 9 bases, and the germline ends lie 18 bases apart. The CDR3 contains 16 residues, cysteine and phenylalanine counted. Just CDR3 DNA is preserved here, 48 bases in frame from base 1. Taken from the germline V gene, the CDR1 and CDR2 loops are MNHNS and SASEGT. As for this clonotype: Its specific antigen is unknown. Base-call qualities are not available, and no considerably larger clone is one nucleotide away.

Paper-wide results and their limitations: As age increased, observed TCR beta diversity per million T cells dropped in a roughly linear way, and a significant reduction was already evident by age about 36. The long-lived group showed more naive CD4+ T cells, fewer expanded clones and increased TCR diversity than the aged group, suggesting age selection. Estimates of total diversity based on one million sequenced T cells were considered lower bounds and underestimates. Because donor CMV infection status was unknown, age-related changes in expanded clonotypes were potentially confounded. Because profiling used bulk unsorted PBMCs, naive and antigen-experienced compartments could not be compared conclusively. A strong correlation was found between observed TCR beta diversity and the percentage of naive T cells measured by flow cytometry.

Library preparation employed 5' RACE. Instrument used: Illumina HiSeq 2500. A second PCR of about 7 to 12 cycles was run with a J-beta primer mix and a sample-barcoded 5' primer. A unique molecular identifier was introduced onto each TCR beta cDNA molecule by a template-switch 5' adaptor carrying 12 random nucleotides. Each sample yielded at least 2.5 million CDR3-containing paired-end reads. The Mint cDNA synthesis kit, primed by a TRBC-specific oligonucleotide, was used to synthesize first-strand cDNA from all RNA. All cDNA was treated with uracil-DNA glycosylase and then went through a first 18-cycle PCR with the universal primers M1SS and BC2_uni_R. The study's processing was this. For normalization, 1 million high-quality reads were randomly selected from each sample, with every read carrying a distinct molecular identifier. Instead of being binned into consensus sequences, reads that shared molecular identifiers were thrown out. CDR3 identification, clonotype clustering and error correction used MiTCR with a Q25 quality threshold and the strictest error-elimination algorithm. A nonparametric unseen species model with Euler transformation was used to estimate a lower bound on total TCR beta diversity. TCRdb trimmed the raw reads at Q25, called clones with MiXCR and kept productive beta chains. Each entry merges the rows of one CDR3 protein and shows their most common DNA and genes. TCRdb, not the original authors, processed these V and J calls. Counted in this sample were hundreds of thousands of distinct CDR3 sequences; roughly 64% of them appeared once. Roughly 20% of the sample is in the top ten clones.

The rearranged chain carries TRBV6-1 and TRBJ2-1, and possibly TRBD1, on 5 matching bases. The clonotype comes from a man aged 25-45 years in good health. Sequencing was performed on blood. For the CDR3, the sequence is CASSEAMLVGAIEQFF. The nucleotides are TGTGCCAGCAGTGAAGCTATGTTAGTTGGGGCCATTGAGCAGTTCTTC.